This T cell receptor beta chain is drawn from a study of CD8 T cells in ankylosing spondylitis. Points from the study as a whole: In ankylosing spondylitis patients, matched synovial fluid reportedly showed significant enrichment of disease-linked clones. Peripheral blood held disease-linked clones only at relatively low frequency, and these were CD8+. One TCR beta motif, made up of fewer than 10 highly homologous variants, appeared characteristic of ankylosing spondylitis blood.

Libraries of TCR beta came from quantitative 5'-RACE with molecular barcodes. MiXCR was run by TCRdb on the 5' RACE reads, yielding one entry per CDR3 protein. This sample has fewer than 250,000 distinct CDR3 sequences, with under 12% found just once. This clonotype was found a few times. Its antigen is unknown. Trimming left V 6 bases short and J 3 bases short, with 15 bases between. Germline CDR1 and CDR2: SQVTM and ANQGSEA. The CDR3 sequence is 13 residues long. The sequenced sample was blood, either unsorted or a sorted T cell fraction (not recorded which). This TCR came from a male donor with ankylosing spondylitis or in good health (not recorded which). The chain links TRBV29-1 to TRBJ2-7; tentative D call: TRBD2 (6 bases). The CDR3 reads CSVSWGEIYEQYF. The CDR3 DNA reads TGCAGCGTGAGTTGGGGGGAAATCTACGAGCAGTACTTC.